This record looks at one T cell receptor beta chain sequence and its context. Patients underwent thyroid surgery, and none had received any treatment before it. With MiXCR, TCRdb called clones anew from the PCR reads. The sample has 10,000 to 15,000 clones, about 26% seen once. This sample is part of a study of metastatic and nonmetastatic thyroid tumors. The receptor comes from a female donor with papillary thyroid cancer or a benign thyroid nodule (not recorded which). Some clones in this sample may be carry-over from other donors' samples. Sample: tumor tissue.

CDR3 DNA sequence: TGTGCCAGCCGAAGGATAGGCAGTGAAAAACTGTTTTTT. Its protein is CASRRIGSEKLFF. This chain connects TRBV2 to TRBJ1-4; D is unresolved. V was shortened by 8 bases and J by 7 bases, with 14 bases between the two germline ends. This CDR3 region has 13 residues. Germline lookup yields CDR1 SNHLY and CDR2 FYNNEI. The variable domain in full, completed from reference TRBV2 and TRBJ1-4, reads EPEVTQTPSHQVTQMGQEVILRCVPISNHLYFYWYRQILGQKVEFLVSFYNNEISEKSEIFDDQFSVERPDGSNFTLKIRSTKLEDSAMYFCASRRIGSEKLFFGSGTQLSVL.